The next 14 T cell receptor beta chains were all read from a single sample in a study of blood T cells in healthy people across ages. A J-beta primer mix and a sample-barcoded 5' primer were used in a second PCR of roughly 6 to 11 cycles. From the 5' RACE reads, TCRdb called clonotypes with MiXCR, one entry per CDR3 protein. Here the sample spans around 320,000 distinct CDR3 sequences, 25% to 30% being singletons. The sequenced material came from blood. These TCRs come from a woman between 70 and 85 years old in good health.

In its sample, this clonotype was seen once. The chain employs TRBV20-1 and TRBJ2-7; the match to TRBD2 covers 11 bases. This CDR3 comprises 15 residues. Germline V CDR1 and CDR2: DFQATT, SNEGSKA (reference sequence). J was trimmed by 1 base and V by 6 bases; bases with no gene match: 8. CDR3 nucleotides: TGCAGTGCCACGGTAGCGGGAGGGTTATCCTACGAGCAGTACTTC. Its protein product is CSATVAGGLSYEQYF.

The gene calls are TRBV28 and TRBJ2-1; 8 nucleotides match TRBD2. V trimming: 8 bases; J trimming: 3 bases; junction bases outside the gene matches: 6. The CDR3 runs 14 residues. The germline V gene has CDR1 MDHEN and CDR2 SYDVKM. DNA for the CDR3: TGTGCCAGCCGGAGCGGGAGTCGCTACAATGAGCAGTTCTTC. Encoded protein: CASRSGSRYNEQFF.

Details on this clonotype: An end of the junction does not agree with germline; a read error may underlie this. CDR3: CATSSDNEQFF. CDR3 DNA: TGCGCCACCAGCAGTGACAATGAGCAGTTCTTC. The gene calls are TRBV15 and TRBJ2-1, with D hard to call. This CDR3 has 11 amino acids. Germline V gene sequence: CDR1 LNHNV, CDR2 YYDKDF (reference sequence). Drawing the rest from reference TRBV15 and TRBJ2-1, the complete variable domain is DAMVIQNPRYQVTQFGKPVTLSCSQTLNHNVMYWYQQKSSQAPKLLFHYYDKDFNNEADTPDNFQSRRPNTSFCFLDIRSPGLGDTAMYLCATSSDNEQFFGPGTRLTVL.

This clonotype turned up a few times. This chain uses TRBV10-3 with TRBJ2-7, with D possibly TRBD1 on 6 matching bases. V lost 8 bases to trimming and J lost 7 bases, with 12 bases between them. The CDR3 spans 11 residues. In germline, CDR1 is ENHRY, CDR2 SYGVKD. The CDR3 protein is CAIGQQREQYF. CDR3 DNA: TGTGCCATCGGACAGCAACGGGAGCAGTACTTC.

The V and J genes are TRBV19 and TRBJ2-5; D is uncertain. There are 13 residues in the CDR3. Germline CDR1 reads LNHDA; CDR2 reads SQIVND (reference sequence). V gave up 6 bases and J gave up 1 base, with 9 bases separating them. Here the CDR3 reads CASRGSFQETQYF. The CDR3 DNA follows: TGTGCCAGTAGGGGGTCCTTCCAAGAGACCCAGTACTTC.

The V call is TRBV28, the J call TRBJ1-2; 7 bases line up with TRBD1. Trimming at V came to 2 bases and at J to 7 bases, leaving 7 bases not matched to a gene. Germline V gene lookup returns CDR1 MDHEN and CDR2 SYDVKM. CDR3 length equals 14 residues. CDR3 DNA sequence: TGTGCCAGCAGTTTACTGACAGGGTCTTCTGGCTACACCTTC. It translates to CASSLLTGSSGYTF.

A few counts support this clonotype. The gene calls are TRBV10-2 and TRBJ2-5, with 16 positions matching TRBD2. The ends lost 6 bases at V and 2 bases at J; junction bases unmatched: 9. There are 18 residues in the CDR3. The V gene's germline CDR1 is WSHSY and CDR2 SAAADI. CDR3 residues: CASRGAGLAGGPQETQYF. CDR3 DNA sequence: TGCGCCAGCAGAGGCGCGGGACTAGCGGGAGGGCCTCAAGAGACCCAGTACTTC.

This clonotype was found a few times. The chain joins TRBV20-1 to TRBJ1-5; D is uncertain. Per the germline V gene, CDR1 is DFQATT and CDR2 is SNEGSKA (reference sequence). The V gene lost 2 bases and the J gene lost 4 bases, with 9 bases spanning the gap. This CDR3 has 13 residues. CDR3: CSARKTENQPQHF. DNA for the CDR3: TGCAGTGCTAGAAAGACCGAGAATCAGCCCCAGCATTTT.

The chain couples TRBV29-1 to TRBJ1-5, with no clear D. Trimming removed 4 bases at V and 9 bases at J, with 13 bases between. Germline V CDR1 and CDR2: SQVTM, ANQGSEA. This CDR3 has 12 residues. The CDR3 DNA reads as TGCAGCGTTGCCATGCGAACTGGGCCCCAGCATTTT. It yields the protein CSVAMRTGPQHF. The full variable domain, rest sourced from reference TRBV29-1 and TRBJ1-5, is SAVISQKPSRDICQRGTSLTIQCQVDSQVTMMFWYRQQPGQSLTLIATANQGSEATYESGFVIDKFPISRPNLTFSTLTVSNMSPEDSSIYLCSVAMRTGPQHFGDGTRLSIL.

V gene TRBV7-9 combines with J gene TRBJ2-5; TRBD2 might be the D (5 bases). Germline V CDR1 and CDR2: SEHNR, FQNEAQ (reference sequence). CDR3 size: 14 residues. V shed 6 bases and J shed 3 bases, with 14 bases lying between them. CDR3 sequence reads: CASSPETNEETQYF. The DNA for the CDR3 is TGTGCCAGCAGTCCGGAGACTAATGAAGAGACCCAGTACTTC.

The chain uses TRBV7-2 and TRBJ1-1; D is unresolved. CDR1 and CDR2 (germline): SGHTA, FQGNSA. The CDR3 has 15 residues. V dropped 5 bases and J dropped 1 base, with 14 bases sitting between them. The CDR3 loop is CASSPGSPRNTEAFF. The CDR3, as DNA: TGTGCCAGCAGCCCGGGAAGTCCGAGGAACACTGAAGCTTTCTTT.

The rearrangement links TRBV29-1 to TRBJ2-5; 7 positions match TRBD2. The J call could be wrong; TRBJ2-1 is a better fit for the DNA end. CDR1 is SQVTM and CDR2 is ANQGSEA in the germline V gene. This CDR3 is 10 amino acids long. This CDR3 is CSVVRGEQFF. CDR3 DNA sequence: TGCAGCGTTGTGCGGGGGGAGCAGTTCTTC.

The chain uses TRBV21-1 and TRBJ2-5; the D call in the table, TRBD1, was not verified against the DNA. The end of the DNA is better explained by TRBJ2-1, so the J call may be wrong. TRBV21-1 is deemed a pseudogene. The CDR3 length is 12 residues. CDR3: CASSEQGNEQFF. DNA of the CDR3: TGTGCCAGCAGCGAACAGGGGAATGAGCAGTTCTTC.

The V and J genes are TRBV6-5 and TRBJ1-6; D is possibly TRBD1 (5 bases). Trimming removed 4 bases at V and 10 bases at J, with 14 bases between. The CDR3 has 14 amino acids. Per germline, CDR1 MNHEY and CDR2 SVGAGI. The CDR3: CASSSAGTLSPLHF. The CDR3 DNA reads TGTGCCAGCAGTTCCGCAGGGACGTTGTCACCCCTCCACTTT.